Reported below is one T cell receptor beta chain. Its antigen is currently unknown. The study drew the donors from its 120-subject validation cohort, separate from the roughly 670-subject first cohort. TCRdb keeps only in-frame clones here, not all; method: immunoSEQ multiplex PCR. The table includes 70,000 to 80,000 clones, around 94% detected once. This record comes from a study of cytomegalovirus exposure and HLA in healthy donors. Overall study findings and caveats: There were about 160 TCR beta chains listed as cytomegalovirus-associated.

The sequence derives from a woman aged 18-29 years in good health and CMV-seronegative. The sequencing sample was made of PBMCs.

CDR3 region: CASSPLASISTNEKLFF. CDR3 DNA sequence: TGTGCCAGCTCACCTTTGGCCAGTATATCAACTAATGAAAAACTGTTTTTT. The rearrangement links TRBV18 to TRBJ1-4, with unresolved D. The CDR3 runs 17 residues. V lost 3 bases to trimming and J lost 0 bases, with 14 bases between them. Germline V gene lookup returns CDR1 KGHSH and CDR2 LQKENI.